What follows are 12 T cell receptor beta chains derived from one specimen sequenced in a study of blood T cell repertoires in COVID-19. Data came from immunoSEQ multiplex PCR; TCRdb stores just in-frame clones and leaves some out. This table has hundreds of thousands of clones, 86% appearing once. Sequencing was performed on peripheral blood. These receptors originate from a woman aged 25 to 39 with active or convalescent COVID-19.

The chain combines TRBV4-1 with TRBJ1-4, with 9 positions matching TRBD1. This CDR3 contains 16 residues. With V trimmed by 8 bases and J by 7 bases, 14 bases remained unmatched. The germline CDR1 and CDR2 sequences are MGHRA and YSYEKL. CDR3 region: CASRRGQGLQGEKLFF. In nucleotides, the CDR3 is TGCGCCAGCCGGCGTGGACAGGGGCTTCAGGGTGAAAAACTGTTTTTT.

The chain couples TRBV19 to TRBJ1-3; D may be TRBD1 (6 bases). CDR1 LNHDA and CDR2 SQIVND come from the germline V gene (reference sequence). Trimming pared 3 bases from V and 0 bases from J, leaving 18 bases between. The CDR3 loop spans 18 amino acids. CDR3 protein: CASSIPGQWRLSGNTIYF. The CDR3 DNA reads TGTGCCAGTAGTATCCCCGGACAGTGGAGACTCTCTGGAAACACCATATATTTT.

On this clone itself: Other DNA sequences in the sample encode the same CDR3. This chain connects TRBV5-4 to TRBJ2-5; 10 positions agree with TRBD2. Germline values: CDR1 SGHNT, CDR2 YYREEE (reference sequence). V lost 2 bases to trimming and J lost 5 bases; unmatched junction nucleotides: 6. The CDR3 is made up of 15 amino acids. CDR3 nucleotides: TGTGCCAGCAGCTTCAGCGGGGGGGCCACGGAGACCCAGTACTTC. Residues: CASSFSGGATETQYF.

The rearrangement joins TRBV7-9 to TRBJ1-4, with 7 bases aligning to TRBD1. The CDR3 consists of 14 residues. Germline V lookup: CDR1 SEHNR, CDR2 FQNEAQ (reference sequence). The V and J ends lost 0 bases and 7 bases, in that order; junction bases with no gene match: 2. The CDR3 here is CASSLATGSEKLFF. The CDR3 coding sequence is TGTGCCAGCAGCTTAGCGACAGGGAGTGAAAAACTGTTTTTT.

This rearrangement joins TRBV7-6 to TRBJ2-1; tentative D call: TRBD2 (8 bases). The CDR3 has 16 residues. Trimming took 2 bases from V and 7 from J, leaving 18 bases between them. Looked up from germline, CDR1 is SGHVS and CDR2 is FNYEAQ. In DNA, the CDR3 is TGTGCCAGCAGCTTACAGGTTCGGGGGGGACAGAATGAGCAGTTCTTC. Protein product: CASSLQVRGGQNEQFF.

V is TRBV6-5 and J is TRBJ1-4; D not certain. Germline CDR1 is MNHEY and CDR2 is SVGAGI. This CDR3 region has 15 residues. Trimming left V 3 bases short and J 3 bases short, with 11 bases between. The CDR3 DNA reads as TGTGCCAGCAGTTATACCCTGAGGCCTAATGAAAAACTGTTTTTT. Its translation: CASSYTLRPNEKLFF.

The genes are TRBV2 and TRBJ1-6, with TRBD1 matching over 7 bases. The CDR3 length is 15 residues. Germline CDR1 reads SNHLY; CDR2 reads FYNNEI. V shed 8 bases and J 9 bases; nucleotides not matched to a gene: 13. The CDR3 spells CASVPGDRAASPLHF. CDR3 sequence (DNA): TGTGCCAGCGTTCCGGGAGACAGGGCCGCTTCACCCCTCCACTTT.

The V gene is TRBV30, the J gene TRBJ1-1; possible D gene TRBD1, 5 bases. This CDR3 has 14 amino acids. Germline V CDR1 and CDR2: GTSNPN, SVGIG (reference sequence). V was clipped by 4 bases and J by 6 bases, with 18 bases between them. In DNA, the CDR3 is TGTGCCTGGAACACTCAGGGTCTGGTCGCTGAAGCTTTCTTT. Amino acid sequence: CAWNTQGLVAEAFF.

The CDR3: CASRSRGGTTQIEQFF. In DNA form, the CDR3 reads TGTGCCAGCAGATCCCGGGGAGGCACGACGCAGATAGAGCAGTTCTTC. This rearrangement joins TRBV2 to TRBJ2-1; the D gene is possibly TRBD2 (6 bases). The CDR3 length is 16 residues. Per germline, CDR1 SNHLY and CDR2 FYNNEI. Trimming removed 6 bases at V and 10 bases at J, with 25 bases between.

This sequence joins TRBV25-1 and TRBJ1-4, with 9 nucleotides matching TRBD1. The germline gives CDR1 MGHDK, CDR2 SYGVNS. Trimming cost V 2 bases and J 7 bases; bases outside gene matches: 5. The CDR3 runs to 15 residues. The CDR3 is CASSEPGQGGEKLFF. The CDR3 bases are TGTGCCAGCAGTGAACCGGGACAGGGAGGTGAAAAACTGTTTTTT.

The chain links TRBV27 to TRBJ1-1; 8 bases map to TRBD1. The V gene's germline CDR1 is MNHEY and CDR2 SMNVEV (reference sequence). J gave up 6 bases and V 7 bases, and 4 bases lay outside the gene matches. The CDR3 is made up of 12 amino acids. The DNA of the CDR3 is TGTGCCAGCAACGACAGGGGATCTGAAGCTTTCTTT. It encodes CASNDRGSEAFF.

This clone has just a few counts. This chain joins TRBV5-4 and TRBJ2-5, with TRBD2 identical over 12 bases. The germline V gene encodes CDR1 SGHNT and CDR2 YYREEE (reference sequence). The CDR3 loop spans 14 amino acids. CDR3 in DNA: TGTGTCACGACTAGCGGGAGCCGAGTGGAGACCCAGTACTTC. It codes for CVTTSGSRVETQYF.